The rows below give T cell receptor beta chains drawn from one sample of a study of cytomegalovirus exposure and HLA in healthy donors. Clones were sequenced by immunoSEQ multiplex PCR, and TCRdb holds only the in-frame ones, with some missing. The sample shows tens of thousands of clones, approximately 70% of them seen only once. The material sequenced was PBMCs. Receptors were obtained from a woman aged 55 to 70 in good health and CMV-seropositive. The CDR3 runs from the conserved cysteine through the conserved F or W. The D gene is left open where the match is weak. Size tells how often a clone was seen (once, few, many) or the class of an expanded clone, and some rows leave it out.

d_call	v_call	j_call	clone_size	cdr3_nt	cdr3_aa
-	TRBV12-5	TRBJ1-5	few	TGTGCTAGTGGTTCCACTTTTCAGCCCCAGCATTTT	CASGSTFQPQHF
TRBD2	TRBV7-2	TRBJ2-1	-	TGTGCCAGCAGCCGCGCGGGCGGGGGGCTAAACAATGAGCAGTTCTTC	CASSRAGGGLNNEQFF
-	TRBV13	TRBJ1-2	-	TGTGCCAGCAGCGGGCCGACGGGATCACCGGGTCGCTACACCTTC	CASSGPTGSPGRYTF
-	TRBV28	TRBJ1-2	-	TGTGCCAGCAGTTTTTGGGGAGAGGGCTACACCTTC	CASSFWGEGYTF
-	TRBV2	TRBJ1-2	-	TGTGCCAGCAGTGACCAAGTGAACTATGGCTACACTTTC	CASSDQVNYGYTF
TRBD1	TRBV27	TRBJ1-2	-	TGTGCCAGCAGTTCGAGACAGGGGTATAGCTATGGCTACACCTTC	CASSSRQGYSYGYTF
TRBD1	TRBV7-9	TRBJ1-4	-	TGTTCCAGCAGCTTACCTAGGAACTCCACAGGGGCTAATGAAAAACTGTTTTTT	CSSSLPRNSTGANEKLFF
-	TRBV7-6	TRBJ2-2	-	TGTGCCAGCAGCTTAGTGGTCCTACAGGGGACTCGAACCGGGGAGCTGTTTTTT	CASSLVVLQGTRTGELFF
-	TRBV23-1	TRBJ1-2	-	TGCGCCAGCAGTCAACTCGACAGCGTGTTC	CASSQLDSVF
-	TRBV10-3	TRBJ2-1	-	TGTGCCATCAGTGCACAGGTTCCACCTAGCTCCTACAATGAGCAGTTCTTC	CAISAQVPPSSYNEQFF
TRBD1	TRBV4-1	TRBJ1-5	-	TGCGCCAGCAGCCGGACTGGGGGAAGACAGGGTGGCAATCAGCCCCAGCATTTT	CASSRTGGRQGGNQPQHF
-	TRBV5-1	TRBJ2-5	few	TGCGCCAGCAGCTTGACCGTCGGAGAGACCCAGTACTTC	CASSLTVGETQYF
-	TRBV5-8	TRBJ1-2	-	TGTGCCAGCAGCTCTACCGGGACAACCGCTAACTATGGCCACACCTTC	CASSSTGTTANYGHTF
TRBD1	TRBV29-1	TRBJ1-1	-	TGCAGCGTTCGGACACGGACAGGGGGCGCGGCGTTGGGGTTAGTGGGTACTGAAGCTTTCTTT	CSVRTRTGGAALGLVGTEAFF
-	TRBV5-4	TRBJ1-2	-	TGTGCCAGCAGCTATAACCCGACAGTTAACTATGGCTACACCTTC	CASSYNPTVNYGYTF
TRBD1	TRBV30	TRBJ1-4	-	TGTGCTTGCGAGGGACAGGCGCGTGAAAAACTGTTTTTT	CACEGQAREKLFF
TRBD1	TRBV19	TRBJ1-2	-	TGTGCCAGTAGTATAGGACAGGGTATACGCGGCTACACCTTC	CASSIGQGIRGYTF
-	TRBV5-5	TRBJ1-6	-	TGTGCCAGCAGCTTGGCAGGGGTGAATTCACCCCTCCACTTT	CASSLAGVNSPLHF
TRBD1	TRBV4-1	TRBJ1-2	-	TGCGCCAGCAGCCAAGAGGAAGGACAGGGGGCGCATATCTATGGCTACACCTTC	CASSQEEGQGAHIYGYTF
TRBD2	TRBV7-6	TRBJ2-3	few	TGTGCCAGCACCCCACGGGTGGGGGGGGATACGCAGTATTTT	CASTPRVGGDTQYF
TRBD1	TRBV5-5	TRBJ1-5	-	TGTGCCAGCAGCTTCGGGACAGCGGATCAGCCCCAGCATTTT	CASSFGTADQPQHF
TRBD1	TRBV19	TRBJ1-3	-	TGTGCCAGTAGTATTGGGACAGGGGGTGGAAACACCATATATTTT	CASSIGTGGGNTIYF
-	TRBV20-1	TRBJ1-2	-	TGCAGTGTGTGGGGGGATGGCTACACCTTC	CSVWGDGYTF
TRBD1	TRBV10-3	TRBJ1-1	-	TGTGCCATCAGTGAGATGACAGGGAAAGGATCATCAGAAGCTTTCTTT	CAISEMTGKGSSEAFF
TRBD2	TRBV5-8	TRBJ2-1	-	TGTGCCAGCAGCTCCCGGACTAGCGGGGGCCTTACCTACAATGAGCAGTTCTTC	CASSSRTSGGLTYNEQFF
TRBD1	TRBV10-3	TRBJ1-5	-	TGTGCCATCAACTCGGACAGGGGAGAACAGCCCCAGCATTTT	CAINSDRGEQPQHF
-	TRBV7-7	TRBJ2-7	medium-sized	TGTGCTAGCAGCCCAACGGGTCGAGGCGAGCAGTACTTC	CASSPTGRGEQYF
-	TRBV5-6	TRBJ2-7	-	TGTGCCAGCAGCTCTCAGGGGGGCTCCTACGAGCAGTACTTC	CASSSQGGSYEQYF
-	TRBV6-5	TRBJ2-2	-	TGTGCCAGCAGTTACCCCGGGACATCCGGGGAGCTGTTTTTT	CASSYPGTSGELFF
TRBD2	TRBV4-1	TRBJ2-3	few	TGCGCCAGCAGCCAAGATTTGACTAGCGGGGCCCGGGGCACAGATACGCAGTATTTT	CASSQDLTSGARGTDTQYF
-	TRBV19	TRBJ1-1	-	TGTGCCAGTAGGACAGTGCTGAACAATATACTAGAAGCTTTCTTT	CASRTVLNNILEAFF
-	TRBV5-1	TRBJ2-5	few	TGCGCCAGCAGCCGAGGAACAGGTTTAGCAGAGACCCAGTACTTC	CASSRGTGLAETQYF
TRBD1	TRBV28	TRBJ1-5	-	TGTGCCAGCAGTTCCGCGATGACAGGGGGCGGCCAGCCCCAGCATTTT	CASSSAMTGGGQPQHF
-	TRBV5-6	TRBJ1-1	-	TGTGCCAGCAGCTTGGACACAGGGATCTTACTGAACACTGAAGCTTTCTTT	CASSLDTGILLNTEAFF
TRBD1	TRBV5-6	TRBJ1-5	once	TGTGCCAGCAGCTTGTCAGGGGCAGGGGGTTCGCCTTGGCAGCCCCAGCATTTT	CASSLSGAGGSPWQPQHF
TRBD1	TRBV7-2	TRBJ1-5	-	TGTGCCAGCAGCACGCACCCCGGGACAGCCATAGGCAATCAGCCCCAGCATTTT	CASSTHPGTAIGNQPQHF
TRBD1	TRBV7-7	TRBJ2-5	-	TGTGCTAGCAGCTTAATAGGTGTCGAACAGGGGGCAGGGGAGACCCAGTACTTC	CASSLIGVEQGAGETQYF
-	TRBV6-5	TRBJ2-7	-	TGTGCCAGCACCCCTGCAGGTGTTTCTGGCGAGCAGTACTTC	CASTPAGVSGEQYF
-	TRBV6-1	TRBJ1-6	few	TGTGCCAGCAGTGGCGCGCTACCGGGAGGTCAATCACCCCTCCACTTT	CASSGALPGGQSPLHF
-	TRBV9	TRBJ1-3	-	TGTGCCAGCAGCTCCCCGGACAGTGGAAACACCATATATTTT	CASSSPDSGNTIYF
TRBD1	TRBV19	TRBJ2-7	-	TGTGCCAGTAGTGCCTCAACAACAGGGGCCGTCTACGAGCAGTACTTC	CASSASTTGAVYEQYF
TRBD1	TRBV13	TRBJ1-6	-	TGTGCCAGCAGCGTCCGGACAGGGGAACTACCCCTCCACTTT	CASSVRTGELPLHF
TRBD1	TRBV7-2	TRBJ2-7	-	TGTGCCAGCAGCTCCGGGACAGGGGCCTACGAGCAGTACTTC	CASSSGTGAYEQYF
-	TRBV2	TRBJ2-1	-	TGTGCCAGCAGCGGAAGCGGCGGTGAGCAGTTCTTC	CASSGSGGEQFF
-	TRBV9	TRBJ1-6	-	TGTGCCAGCAGCGTAGACAGAAATTCACCCCTCCACTTT	CASSVDRNSPLHF
TRBD1	TRBV15	TRBJ2-2	-	TGTGCCACCAGCAGAGATTGGTTGGGACAGGGGATCTCCGGGGAGCTGTTTTTT	CATSRDWLGQGISGELFF
TRBD1	TRBV27	TRBJ1-6	-	TGTGCCAGCAGTGACAGGGTGGGTAATTCACCCCTCCACTTT	CASSDRVGNSPLHF
TRBD1	TRBV30	TRBJ1-2	-	TGTGCCTGGGGGACAGGCCATAACTATGGCTACACCTTC	CAWGTGHNYGYTF
-	TRBV15	TRBJ1-1	-	TGTGCCACCAGCAGAGATCTTAGGGGTGAAGCTTTCTTT	CATSRDLRGEAFF
TRBD1	TRBV5-6	TRBJ1-6	-	TGTGCCAGCAGCGGGGACAGGGGGCTCTCACCCCTCCACTTT	CASSGDRGLSPLHF
-	TRBV9	TRBJ1-5	-	TGTGCCAGCAGCTCGGGAGGGCCAAGCAATCAGCCCCAGCATTTT	CASSSGGPSNQPQHF
TRBD1	TRBV6-1	TRBJ2-7	once	TGTGCCAGCAGTCGAACCCCGACAGGGGCCTACGAGCAGTACTTC	CASSRTPTGAYEQYF
TRBD2	TRBV7-3	TRBJ2-2	few	TGTGCCAGCAGTAGCGGGGGGGCCCGAGGGGAGCTGTTTTTT	CASSSGGARGELFF
TRBD2	TRBV6-1	TRBJ2-7	-	TGTGCCAGCAGTGAAGAGCTAGCGGGGGCCTACGAGCAGTACTTC	CASSEELAGAYEQYF
-	TRBV5-4	TRBJ2-1	-	TGTGCCAGCAGCTTGCGAGGTTGGCAGCTTTTCAATGAGCAGTTCTTC	CASSLRGWQLFNEQFF
-	TRBV9	TRBJ2-5	-	TGTGCCAGCAGCGTTATGGGGGCCATAGAGACCCAGTACTTC	CASSVMGAIETQYF
TRBD1	TRBV15	TRBJ2-1	-	TGTGCCACCAGCCCGGGACAGGGGTACAATGAGCAGTTCTTC	CATSPGQGYNEQFF